A selection of T cell receptor beta chains follows, all from one sample in a study of shared clonotypes between healthy human individuals. Sequencing was performed with immunoSEQ multiplex PCR; in TCRdb, only in-frame clones are kept and a portion is missing. The table records over a million clones, 75% to 80% of them present only once. Sequencing input: memory CD4+ T cells from PBMCs. The receptors originated from a man between 18 and 29 years old in good health. Some clones in this sample may be carry-over from other donors' samples. CDR3s include the opening cysteine and the closing phenylalanine or tryptophan. The D gene is left open where the match is weak. Clone size is given for some rows only: seen once, a few or many times, or a class if the clone is expanded.

CDR3 protein: CSVGQGRYEQYF
CDR3 DNA: TGCAGCGTGGGACAGGGGCGCTACGAGCAGTACTTC
D gene: TRBD1
V gene: TRBV29-1
clone size: .
J gene: TRBJ2-7

CDR3 protein: CSVGLAGETQYF
CDR3 DNA: TGCAGCGTGGGACTAGCGGGTGAGACCCAGTACTTC
D gene: TRBD2
V gene: TRBV29-1
clone size: many
J gene: TRBJ2-5

CDR3 protein: CASILGLPYEQYF
CDR3 DNA: TGTGCCAGCATCCTGGGACTACCATACGAGCAGTACTTC
D gene: TRBD2
V gene: TRBV7-3
clone size: .
J gene: TRBJ2-7

CDR3 protein: CASIPQGDGNQETQYF
CDR3 DNA: TGTGCCAGCATTCCTCAGGGTGACGGCAACCAAGAGACCCAGTACTTC
D gene: .
V gene: TRBV7-9
clone size: .
J gene: TRBJ2-5

CDR3 protein: CASSFLRGGRDSYNEQFF
CDR3 DNA: TGTGCCAGCAGTTTTTTGAGAGGCGGGAGAGACTCCTACAATGAGCAGTTCTTC
D gene: TRBD2
V gene: TRBV27
clone size: once
J gene: TRBJ2-1

CDR3 protein: CASSSAGQASGYGYTF
CDR3 DNA: TGTGCCAGCAGCTCCGCGGGGCAAGCCTCGGGCTATGGCTACACCTTC
D gene: .
V gene: TRBV11-2
clone size: .
J gene: TRBJ1-2

CDR3 protein: CASSLGGVPVRANVLTF
CDR3 DNA: TGTGCCAGCAGTTTAGGAGGGGTCCCGGTGAGGGCCAACGTCCTGACTTTC
D gene: .
V gene: TRBV28
clone size: .
J gene: TRBJ2-6

CDR3 protein: CASSLVTGGSYEQYF
CDR3 DNA: TGTGCCAGCAGCTTGGTTACAGGGGGCTCCTACGAGCAGTACTTC
D gene: TRBD1
V gene: TRBV5-4
clone size: .
J gene: TRBJ2-7

CDR3 protein: CASSLDYNQPQHF
CDR3 DNA: TGTGCCAGCAGCTTAGATTATAATCAGCCCCAGCATTTT
D gene: .
V gene: TRBV11-2
clone size: .
J gene: TRBJ1-5

CDR3 protein: CASSLEGNTEAFF
CDR3 DNA: TGTGCCAGCAGCTTAGAGGGGAACACTGAAGCTTTCTTT
D gene: .
V gene: TRBV7-3
clone size: .
J gene: TRBJ1-1

CDR3 protein: CASSRLAGGPNEQYF
CDR3 DNA: TGTGCCAGCAGTCGGTTGGCGGGAGGTCCCAACGAGCAGTACTTC
D gene: TRBD2
V gene: TRBV28
clone size: .
J gene: TRBJ2-7

CDR3 protein: CASRRDLGNEQYF
CDR3 DNA: TGCGCCAGCAGGCGGGACCTGGGCAACGAGCAGTACTTC
D gene: .
V gene: TRBV5-1
clone size: .
J gene: TRBJ2-7

CDR3 protein: CASSLFAVINTIYF
CDR3 DNA: TGTGCCAGCAGCTTGTTTGCAGTTATAAACACCATATATTTT
D gene: .
V gene: TRBV5-6
clone size: .
J gene: TRBJ1-3

CDR3 protein: CASSPTLNTGQLGVYGYTF
CDR3 DNA: TGTGCCAGCAGCCCGACGTTAAACACAGGACAGCTGGGGGTCTATGGCTACACCTTC
D gene: .
V gene: TRBV7-2
clone size: .
J gene: TRBJ1-2

CDR3 protein: CASSVEDLSYNEQFF
CDR3 DNA: TGTGCCAGCAGCGTAGAAGACCTCTCCTACAATGAGCAGTTCTTC
D gene: .
V gene: TRBV9
clone size: .
J gene: TRBJ2-1